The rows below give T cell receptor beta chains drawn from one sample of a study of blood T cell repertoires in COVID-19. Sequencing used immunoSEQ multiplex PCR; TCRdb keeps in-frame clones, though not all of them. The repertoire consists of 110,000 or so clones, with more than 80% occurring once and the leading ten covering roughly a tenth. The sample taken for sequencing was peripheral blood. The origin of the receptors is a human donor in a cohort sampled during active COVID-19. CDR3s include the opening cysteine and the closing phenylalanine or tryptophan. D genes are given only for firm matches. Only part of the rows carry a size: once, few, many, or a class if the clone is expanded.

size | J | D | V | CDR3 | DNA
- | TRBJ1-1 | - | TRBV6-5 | CASSHLGGTEAFF | TGTGCCAGCAGCCACCTGGGGGGCACTGAAGCTTTCTTT
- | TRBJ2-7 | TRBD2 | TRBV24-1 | CATSGTSGGPPYEQYF | TGTGCCACCAGCGGGACTAGCGGGGGTCCTCCCTACGAGCAGTACTTC
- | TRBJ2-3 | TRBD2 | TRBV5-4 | CASSLPLGSSGTDTQYF | TGTGCCAGCAGCCTCCCACTGGGGTCTAGCGGTACAGATACGCAGTATTTT
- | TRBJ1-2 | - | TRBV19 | CASSIYFQDGYTF | TGTGCCAGTAGTATCTATTTCCAAGATGGCTACACCTTC
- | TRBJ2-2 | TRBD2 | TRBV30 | CAWSRWEGPTGELFF | TGTGCCTGGAGTAGGTGGGAGGGCCCCACCGGGGAGCTGTTTTTT
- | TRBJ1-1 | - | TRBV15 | CATSRALGEGEAFF | TGTGCCACCAGCAGGGCCCTGGGGGAGGGTGAAGCTTTCTTT
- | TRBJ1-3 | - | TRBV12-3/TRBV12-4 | CAGKRGAGNTIYF | TGTGCCGGTAAAAGGGGCGCTGGAAACACCATATATTTT
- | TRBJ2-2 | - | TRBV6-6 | CASSYSSRRELFF | TGTGCCAGCAGTTACTCGAGTCGCCGGGAGCTGTTTTTT
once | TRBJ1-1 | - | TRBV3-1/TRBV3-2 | CASSQDAYEGMNTEAFF | TGTGCCAGCAGCCAAGACGCCTATGAGGGCATGAACACTGAAGCTTTCTTT
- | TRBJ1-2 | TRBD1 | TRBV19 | CASRLQGSGGNYGYTF | TGTGCCAGTAGGTTACAGGGGAGTGGAGGCAACTATGGCTACACCTTC
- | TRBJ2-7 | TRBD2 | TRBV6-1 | CASSEDPSGSSYEQYF | TGTGCCAGCAGTGAAGACCCTAGCGGGAGCTCCTACGAGCAGTACTTC
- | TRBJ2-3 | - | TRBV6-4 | CASSELKTPDTQYF | TGTGCCAGCAGTGAACTGAAAACCCCCGATACGCAGTATTTT
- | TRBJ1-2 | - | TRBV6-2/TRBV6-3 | CASSYGSWAEKASNYGYTF | TGTGCCAGCAGTTACGGTTCCTGGGCAGAAAAAGCTTCTAACTATGGCTACACCTTC
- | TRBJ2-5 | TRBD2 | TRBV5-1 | CASSLGGGPRETQYF | TGCGCCAGCAGCTTGGGCGGGGGGCCAAGAGAGACCCAGTACTTC
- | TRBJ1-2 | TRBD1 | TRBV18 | CASSPDRGRDYGYTF | TGTGCCAGCTCCCCCGACAGGGGGCGAGACTATGGCTACACCTTC
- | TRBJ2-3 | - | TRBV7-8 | CASSPRRGWTDTQYF | TGTGCCAGCAGCCCGCGCCGGGGATGGACAGATACGCAGTATTTT
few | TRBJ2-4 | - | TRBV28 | CASRDSWNIQYF | TGTGCCAGCAGGGACAGTTGGAACATTCAGTACTTC
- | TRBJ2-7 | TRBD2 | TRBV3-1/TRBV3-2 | CASSPGGGYEQYF | TGTGCCAGCAGCCCGGGGGGTGGATACGAGCAGTACTTC
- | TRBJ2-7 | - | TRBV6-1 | CASSEEGRTSEQYF | TGTGCCAGCAGTGAGGAGGGGAGGACGTCTGAGCAGTACTTC
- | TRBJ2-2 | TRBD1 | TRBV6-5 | CASVTGGDTGELFF | TGTGCCAGCGTAACAGGGGGCGACACCGGGGAGCTGTTTTTT
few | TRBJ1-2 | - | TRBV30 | CAWSVARGYGYTF | TGTGCCTGGAGTGTAGCCAGGGGCTATGGCTACACCTTC
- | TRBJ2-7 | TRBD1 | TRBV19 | CASSRTGENYEQYF | TGTGCCAGTAGTCGGACAGGAGAGAACTACGAGCAGTACTTC
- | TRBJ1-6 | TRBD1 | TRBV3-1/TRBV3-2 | CASSQVGTGPFMPLHF | TGTGCCAGCAGCCAAGTCGGGACAGGGCCCTTCATGCCCCTCCACTTT
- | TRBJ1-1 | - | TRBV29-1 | CSVEDQQGPEAFF | TGCAGCGTTGAAGACCAACAGGGCCCTGAAGCTTTCTTT
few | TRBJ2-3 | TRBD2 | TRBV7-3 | CASSLSLAGVSDTQYF | TGTGCCAGCAGCTTATCGTTAGCGGGAGTCTCAGATACGCAGTATTTT
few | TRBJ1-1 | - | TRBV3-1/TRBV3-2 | CASSQVESEAFF | TGTGCCAGCAGCCAAGTCGAGAGTGAAGCTTTCTTT
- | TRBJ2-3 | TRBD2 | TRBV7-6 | CASSLSSGRVSSPQYF | TGTGCCAGCAGCCTCTCGAGCGGGAGGGTTTCTTCTCCGCAGTATTTT
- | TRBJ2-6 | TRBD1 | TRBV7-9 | CASSAGGGGANVLTF | TGTGCCAGCAGCGCAGGGGGTGGTGGGGCCAACGTCCTGACTTTC
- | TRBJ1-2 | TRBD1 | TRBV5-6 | CASSPGTGQGGYTF | TGTGCCAGCAGCCCAGGGACAGGGCAGGGTGGCTACACCTTC
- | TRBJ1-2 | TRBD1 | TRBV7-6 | CASSSTTGGYGYGYTF | TGTGCCAGCAGCTCCACGACAGGGGGCTACGGCTATGGCTACACCTTC
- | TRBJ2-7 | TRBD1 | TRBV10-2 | CASSGLGGVYEQYF | TGCGCCAGCAGCGGTTTAGGGGGCGTCTACGAGCAGTACTTC
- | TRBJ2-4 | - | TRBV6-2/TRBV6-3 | CASSLGGKNIQYF | TGTGCCAGCAGTCTCGGGGGCAAAAACATTCAGTACTTC
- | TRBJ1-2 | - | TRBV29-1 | CSVRNRTASYGYTF | TGCAGCGTCAGAAATCGGACAGCCAGCTATGGCTACACCTTC
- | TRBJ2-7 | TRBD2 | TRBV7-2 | CASSLTRPGGYEQYF | TGTGCCAGCAGCTTGACACGTCCGGGGGGTTACGAGCAGTACTTC
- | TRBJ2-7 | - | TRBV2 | CASSEQGTTYEQYF | TGTGCCAGCAGTGAACAGGGGACCACCTACGAGCAGTACTTC
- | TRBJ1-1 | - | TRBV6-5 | CASSYRGTVTEAFF | TGTGCCAGCAGTTACCGGGGAACGGTCACTGAAGCTTTCTTT
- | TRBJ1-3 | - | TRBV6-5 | CASSYSRRGGTTIYF | TGTGCCAGCAGTTACTCGAGGCGTGGCGGAACGACCATATATTTT
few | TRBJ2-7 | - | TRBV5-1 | CASSLGQAAGEQYF | TGCGCCAGCAGCTTGGGGCAGGCGGCGGGCGAGCAGTACTTC
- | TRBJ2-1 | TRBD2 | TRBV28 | CASAGTSPYNEQFF | TGTGCCAGCGCCGGGACTAGCCCCTACAATGAGCAGTTCTTC
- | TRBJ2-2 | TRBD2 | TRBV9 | CASSAGRVTGELFF | TGTGCCAGCAGCGCCGGGAGGGTCACCGGGGAGCTGTTTTTT
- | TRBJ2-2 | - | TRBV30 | CAWKRVKAGELFF | TGTGCCTGGAAGCGGGTAAAGGCCGGGGAGCTGTTTTTT
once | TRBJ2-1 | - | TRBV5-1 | CASSLRGSAYNEQFF | TGCGCCAGCAGCCTTCGGGGAAGTGCCTACAATGAGCAGTTCTTC
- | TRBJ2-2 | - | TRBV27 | CASSFSPGELFF | TGTGCCAGCAGTTTCTCCCCCGGGGAGCTGTTTTTT
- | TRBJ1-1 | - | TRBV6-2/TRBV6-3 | CASRPQGNTEAFF | TGTGCCAGCAGGCCTCAGGGGAACACTGAAGCTTTCTTT
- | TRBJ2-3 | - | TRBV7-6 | CASSLQTGTDTQYF | TGTGCCAGCAGCCTCCAGACAGGCACAGATACGCAGTATTTT
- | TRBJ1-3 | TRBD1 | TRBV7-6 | CASSLGGQGISGNTIYF | TGTGCCAGCAGCTTGGGGGGACAGGGAATCTCTGGAAACACCATATATTTT
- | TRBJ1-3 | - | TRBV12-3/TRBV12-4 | CASTISGNTIYF | TGTGCCAGCACTATCTCTGGAAACACCATATATTTT
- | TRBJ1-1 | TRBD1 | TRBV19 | CASSILQGYTEAFF | TGTGCCAGTAGTATCCTACAGGGGTACACTGAAGCTTTCTTT
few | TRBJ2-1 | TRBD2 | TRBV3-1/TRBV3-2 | CASSQERLAHYNEQFF | TGTGCCAGCAGCCAAGAACGACTAGCCCACTACAATGAGCAGTTCTTC
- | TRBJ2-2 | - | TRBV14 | CASSPQGTGELFF | TGTGCCAGCAGCCCCCAGGGCACCGGGGAGCTGTTTTTT
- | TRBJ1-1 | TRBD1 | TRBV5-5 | CASSPGQGPEAFF | TGTGCCAGCAGCCCAGGACAGGGGCCTGAAGCTTTCTTT
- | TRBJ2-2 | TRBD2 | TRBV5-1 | CASSETGTSTGELFF | TGCGCCAGCAGCGAAACCGGGACTAGTACCGGGGAGCTGTTTTTT
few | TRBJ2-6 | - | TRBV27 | CASRIITSSGANVLTF | TGTGCCAGCCGCATTATCACGAGCTCTGGGGCCAACGTCCTGACTTTC
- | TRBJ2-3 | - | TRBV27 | CASLSGTSTDTQYF | TGTGCCAGCCTTAGCGGCACTAGCACAGATACGCAGTATTTT
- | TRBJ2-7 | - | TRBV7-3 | CASSPVYDSHEQYF | TGTGCCAGCAGCCCGGTTTACGATAGCCACGAGCAGTACTTC
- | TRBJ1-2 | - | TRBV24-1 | CATSGASNYGYTF | TGTGCCACTTCGGGAGCTTCTAACTATGGCTACACCTTC